Described below is a single TCR beta chain sequence and its context. Its target is unknown. Germline CDR1 is LGHNA and CDR2 is YSLEER. The CDR3 runs to 17 residues. V was shortened by 0 bases and J by 2 bases, with 14 bases between the two germline ends. The sample is drawn from a study of T cell repertoires in cytomegalovirus infection. Study as a whole: Public TCR beta signatures indicated both CMV infection and matching HLA type.

TCRdb itself ran the reads through MiXCR, one entry per CDR3 protein. The data hold fewer than 1,000,000 distinct CDR3 sequences, with less than 40% observed a single time. This chain connects TRBV4-3 to TRBJ1-3; the D is unclear. Sequencing was performed on cultured CD8+ T cells from PBMCs, taken from culture after CMV antigen stimulation. The sequence derives from a human donor in good health (CMV status not recorded). Some clones in this sample may be carry-over from other donors' samples. The CDR3 DNA reads as TGCGCCAGCAGCCAAGACTCCGGGAGGGTAACTGGAAACACCATATATTTT. Amino acids: CASSQDSGRVTGNTIYF.